The 3 T cell receptor beta chains given below trace back to one sample, sequenced in a study of blood T cell repertoires in COVID-19. Clones were sequenced by immunoSEQ multiplex PCR, and TCRdb holds only the in-frame ones, with some missing. The sample consists of hundreds of thousands of clones, approximately 90% of them appearing once. Sequencing input: peripheral blood. The receptors come from a man aged 60-69 years who had recovered from COVID-19.

J is TRBJ2-1 and V is TRBV14; D unresolved. Per germline, CDR1 SGHDN and CDR2 FVKESK. CDR3 length equals 15 residues. The V end lost 1 base, the J end lost 6 bases, and 13 bases lay between the germline ends. The CDR3 coding sequence is TGTGCCAGCAGCCAAGCGGTGGGTTGGAGCAATGAGCAGTTCTTC. It codes for CASSQAVGWSNEQFF.

The chain links TRBV6-1 to TRBJ2-1, with TRBD2 identical over 9 bases. The V gene's germline CDR1 is MNHNS and CDR2 SASEGT. V shed 2 bases and J 7 bases; nucleotides not matched to a gene: 6. This CDR3 region has 15 residues. The CDR3 nucleotides are TGTGCCAGCAGTGAAAGCGGGGGGCCCTGGAATGAGCAGTTCTTC. Translation: CASSESGGPWNEQFF.

The chain is built from TRBV7-9 and TRBJ1-1; 7 positions match TRBD1. Per germline, CDR1 SEHNR and CDR2 FQNEAQ (reference sequence). The junction had 9 bases not matched to a gene; V was cut back by 5 bases and J by 3 bases. CDR3 size: 15 residues. CDR3: CASSEDRVRDTEAFF. Here the CDR3 DNA reads TGTGCCAGCAGCGAAGACAGGGTACGTGACACTGAAGCTTTCTTT.